The entry below gives a single TCR beta chain sequence along with its context. What this receptor recognizes is not known. Base qualities are not recorded, but no much larger clone differs from it by a single base. Each collaborating institution followed its own protocols to collect whole blood in K2EDTA tubes. For TCRbeta analysis, collaborator samples were shipped as frozen whole blood, as isolated PBMCs, or as DNA extracted from either sample type. The immunoSEQ Assay, a bias-controlled multiplex PCR, was used to amplify TCRbeta CDR3 regions from genomic DNA. Processing in the source paper ran as follows. Nucleated cell counts per sample were estimated from amplification of reference gene primers within the assay. Sequence reads were collapsed and filtered to measure the absolute abundance of every unique TCRbeta CDR3 rearrangement. For each sample, productive Simpson clonality was calculated as the square root of Simpson's diversity index over productive rearrangements. The source is immuneACCESS, and TCRdb retained only in-frame sequences with V and J called. Part of the clones is not carried over; for the studies checked, unresolved V genes explain less than half of this, and the remainder is unexplained. V and J calls and clone size follow that table, whereas D and trimming were derived from the DNA. Recorded for this sample are 360,000 or so clones; 90% of them occurred a single time. The top ten clonotypes cover about 6.5% of the sample.

This sample stems from a study of blood T cell repertoires in COVID-19 (dated by TCRdb to 2018 to 2021). At the level of the whole study: Samples from collaborators originated in the United States, Italy and Spain and spanned both the acute and convalescent phases of COVID-19. The material from the prospective study consisted of cDNA or gDNA derived from T cells, B-cell-depleted T cells, or PBMCs. Nearly every sample came with metadata listing a de-identified subject ID, COVID-19 status, age in years and sex. The dataset comprised deeply sampled blood TCRbeta repertoires from subjects exposed to, actively infected with, or recovered from COVID-19. The samples were drawn from the first 160 participants of the ongoing ImmuneRACE study and from 950 to 1,500 subjects provided by 6 global collaborators. Where available, HLA class I and class II types were taken from metadata supplied by the sample provider and were not determined by assay-based typing. The repertoires were made available in a free public database intended to serve as a resource for research on the immune response to SARS-CoV-2. Overall study outcomes, separate from this receptor: How much clinical and demographic metadata was included differed by source and by participant, and the metadata was provided uncurated.

The germline V gene specifies KGHDR as CDR1 and SFDVKD as CDR2. Ends trimmed: V by 5 bases, J by 5 bases; bases unmatched to a gene: 14. Including cysteine and phenylalanine, the CDR3 has 17 amino acids. Just CDR3 DNA is preserved here, 51 bases in frame from base 1. The chain uses TRBV24-1 and TRBJ2-3; 8 middle bases align to TRBD2. The source is a young man with active or convalescent COVID-19. Sample: peripheral blood. The CDR3 protein is CATSVAGPMLAGDTQYF. The nucleotide sequence is given as TGTGCCACCAGTGTGGCAGGCCCTATGCTAGCGGGAGATACGCAGTATTTT.